The 16 T cell receptor beta chains below all came from one sample that was sequenced in a study of CXCR3-negative and CXCR3-positive naive CD8 T cells. Libraries were UMI-labeled 5' RACE TRB cDNA. TCRdb reworked the 5' RACE reads into one entry per CDR3 protein, no DNA. Recorded for this sample: about 130,000 distinct CDR3 sequences. Material for sequencing was naive CXCR3- CD8+ T cells from blood. Regarding subset: CD45RO-CCR7+CD27+CD95- naive CD8+ T cells lacking CXCR3 (TNR3-). The receptor set was obtained from a human donor in good health. Some clones in this sample may be carry-over from other donors' samples.

The chain links TRBV30 to TRBJ1-1; the D call of TRBD1 rests on TCRdb alone, since no DNA is present to check it. Germline V gene data show CDR1 as GTSNPN and CDR2 as SVGIG (reference sequence). This CDR3 has 13 residues. This chain's CDR3 is CAWSRTPNTEAFF.

The genes are TRBV24-1 and TRBJ2-1; as DNA is missing, the TRBD1 call by TCRdb cannot be tested. The CDR3 contains 16 residues. CDR1 and CDR2 (germline): KGHDR, SFDVKD. The CDR3 loop reads CATSDSQGLSYNEQFF.

This rearrangement joins TRBV9 to TRBJ2-7; TCRdb selects TRBD2, and the lack of DNA leaves this call unchecked. From germline, CDR1 is SGDLS and CDR2 YYNGEE. There are 16 residues in the CDR3. CDR3 loop: CASSVSERGDSYEQYF. Looking up the rest from reference TRBV9 and TRBJ2-7 gives the full variable domain: DSGVTQTPKHLITATGQRVTLRCSPRSGDLSVYWYQQSLDQGLQFLIQYYNGEERAKGNILERFSAQQFPDLHSELNLSSLELGDSALYFCASSVSERGDSYEQYFGPGTRLTVT.

The rearrangement links TRBV7-9 to TRBJ2-1; checking the TCRdb D call of TRBD1 is not possible without DNA. Germline V gene lookup returns CDR1 SEHNR and CDR2 FQNEAQ (reference sequence). The CDR3 consists of 14 residues. The CDR3 loop reads CASSPRDTQETQYF.

The chain links TRBV7-6 to TRBJ2-1; TCRdb lists TRBD2, though no DNA is available to test this call. The CDR3 loop spans 15 amino acids. The germline V gene encodes CDR1 SGHVS and CDR2 FNYEAQ. The CDR3 is CASSLEREYYNEQFF. The full variable domain, with the rest looked up from reference TRBV7-6 and TRBJ2-1, is GAGVSQSPRYKVTKRGQDVALRCDPISGHVSLYWYRQALGQGPEFLTYFNYEAQQDKSGLPNDRFSAERPEGSISTLTIQRTEQRDSAMYRCASSLEREYYNEQFFGPGTRLTVL.

V gene TRBV5-8 combines with J gene TRBJ2-7; absent DNA, TCRdb's TRBD1 call cannot be checked. The germline CDR1 and CDR2 sequences are SGHTS and YDEGEE. CDR3 length: 13 amino acids. The CDR3 reads CASGGRRWYEQYF.

The chain employs TRBV23-1 and TRBJ2-7; absent DNA, TCRdb's TRBD1 call cannot be checked. TRBV23-1 is designated an ORF whose function remains uncertain. The CDR3 loop spans 15 amino acids. The CDR3 here is CASSQSGDRDYEQYF.

V is TRBV29-1 and J is TRBJ2-2; TCRdb's D gene call, TRBD2, goes unchecked for lack of DNA. Looked up from germline, CDR1 is SQVTM and CDR2 is ANQGSEA. The CDR3 is made up of 15 amino acids. The CDR3 sequence: CSVEDRQGGVGELFF.

The gene calls are TRBV7-9 and TRBJ1-2. Looked up from germline, CDR1 is SEHNR and CDR2 is FQNEAQ (reference sequence). The CDR3 sequence is 18 residues long. CDR3 region: CASSLALRGGTPGYGYTF.

J is TRBJ2-7 and V is TRBV12-3 or TRBV12-4; TCRdb's D gene call, TRBD1, goes unchecked for lack of DNA. This CDR3 is built from 16 residues. CDR3 sequence reads: CASSSPRKGGLYEQYF.

The chain carries TRBV7-9 and TRBJ2-1; TCRdb calls TRBD1, which cannot be checked without DNA. The CDR3 runs 16 residues. Germline V gene data show CDR1 as SEHNR and CDR2 as FQNEAQ (reference sequence). The CDR3: CASSEWDNPKRNEQFF. Looking up the rest from reference TRBV7-9 and TRBJ2-1 gives the full variable domain: DTGVSQNPRHKITKRGQNVTFRCDPISEHNRLYWYRQTLGQGPEFLTYFQNEAQLEKSRLLSDRFSAERPKGSFSTLEIQRTEQGDSAMYLCASSEWDNPKRNEQFFGPGTRLTVL.

The chain carries TRBV5-6 and TRBJ2-7; TCRdb reports TRBD1, a call that lacks DNA to check it against. The CDR3 sequence is 12 residues long. Per germline, CDR1 SGHDT and CDR2 YYEEEE. This CDR3 is CASQGSNYEQYF.

J is TRBJ2-4 and V is TRBV20-1; absent DNA, TCRdb's TRBD2 call cannot be checked. The CDR3 consists of 18 residues. Germline lookup yields CDR1 DFQATT and CDR2 SNEGSKA (reference sequence). The CDR3: CSARARPEGPIAKNIQYF.

The chain links TRBV2 to TRBJ1-1; as DNA is missing, the TRBD1 call by TCRdb cannot be tested. From germline, CDR1 is SNHLY and CDR2 FYNNEI. This CDR3 comprises 13 residues. This CDR3 is CASSESQTGEAFF. The complete variable domain, with remaining parts taken from reference TRBV2 and TRBJ1-1, reads EPEVTQTPSHQVTQMGQEVILRCVPISNHLYFYWYRQILGQKVEFLVSFYNNEISEKSEIFDDQFSVERPDGSNFTLKIRSTKLEDSAMYFCASSESQTGEAFFGQGTRLTVV.

The V call is TRBV7-6, the J call TRBJ1-6; checking the TCRdb D call of TRBD1 is not possible without DNA. Germline-derived CDR1 and CDR2 are SGHVS and FNYEAQ. This CDR3 region has 15 residues. This CDR3 reads CASSVNRDMGSPLHF.

The chain has TRBV4-1 and TRBJ2-7; TCRdb's assignment of TRBD1 cannot be checked, as there is no DNA. The CDR3 is 14 amino acids. Germline V CDR1 and CDR2: MGHRA, YSYEKL. CDR3 sequence reads: CASSQGTGGYELYF.